This T cell receptor (beta chain) was sequenced during a study of T cell responses to AZD1222 COVID-19 vaccine. The CDR3 contains 15 residues. CDR1 and CDR2 (germline): MNHEY, SMNVEV (reference sequence). Trimming took 5 bases from V and 0 from J; bases not matched to a gene: 4. Sequencing was performed with immunoSEQ multiplex PCR; in TCRdb, only in-frame clones are kept and a portion is missing. The table has some 64,000 clones, over 80% seen once; the top ten hold approximately 7.4%. The sequencing used peripheral blood, collected on day 0 of AZD1222 vaccination. The chain joins TRBV27 to TRBJ2-7; 10 bases are a match to TRBD1. The sequence was obtained from an adult in good health. DNA of the CDR3: TGTGCCAGCAGTCAGGGACAGGGGCACTCCTACGAGCAGTACTTC. It codes for CASSQGQGHSYEQYF.